Below, 21 T cell receptor beta chains from the same sample are listed, as sequenced in a study of T cell changes during pregnancy in multiple sclerosis. The table came from immunoSEQ multiplex PCR; TCRdb's copy has only in-frame clones and leaves some out. The sample lists fewer than 75,000 clones, approximately 90% occurring once. This specimen consisted of peripheral blood, obtained after pregnancy. All receptors derive from a female donor in good health, enrolled as a control in a pregnancy study.

V gene TRBV27 combines with J gene TRBJ1-5; 7 bases line up with TRBD1. The CDR3 runs to 18 residues. The trim removed 1 base at V and 5 bases at J, leaving 14 bases unmatched. Germline V lookup: CDR1 MNHEY, CDR2 SMNVEV (reference sequence). The CDR3: CASSLFGPARGSYQPQHF. As DNA, the CDR3 is TGTGCCAGCAGTTTATTCGGACCGGCCAGGGGGTCGTATCAGCCCCAGCATTTT.

The V gene is TRBV10-3, the J gene TRBJ2-5, with TRBD1 as a possible D gene (6 bases). Between the trimmed V and J ends, which lost 8 bases and 3 bases, there was a span of 10 bases. Germline V CDR1 and CDR2: ENHRY, SYGVKD. The CDR3 length is 12 residues. This CDR3 reads CAIRGGEETQYF. The CDR3 DNA is TGTGCCATCCGAGGGGGAGAAGAGACCCAGTACTTC.

The chain couples TRBV28 to TRBJ1-5; maybe TRBD1 (6 bases). Between the trimmed V and J ends, which lost 4 bases and 11 bases, there was a span of 27 bases. The CDR3 loop spans 17 amino acids. Germline CDR1 MDHEN, CDR2 SYDVKM. Here the CDR3 reads CASSSRTFRGALLSQHF. CDR3 DNA sequence: TGTGCCAGCAGTTCCCGCACCTTCAGGGGCGCGCTTCTGTCCCAGCATTTT. Using reference TRBV28 and TRBJ1-5 for the parts outside the CDR3, the full variable domain is DVKVTQSSRYLVKRTGEKVFLECVQDMDHENMFWYRQDPGLGLRLIYFSYDVKMKEKGDIPEGYSVSREKKERFSLILESASTNQTSMYLCASSSRTFRGALLSQHFGDGTRLSIL.

The V and J genes are TRBV7-6 and TRBJ2-1; perhaps TRBD2 as D (5 bases). The CDR3 length is 13 residues. Trimming took off 2 bases at V and 7 bases at J, with 9 bases between the two ends. Germline loops: CDR1 SGHVS, CDR2 FNYEAQ. The CDR3 reads CASSLSTGNEQFF. DNA for the CDR3: TGTGCCAGCAGCTTATCTACGGGGAATGAGCAGTTCTTC.

The gene calls are TRBV27 and TRBJ2-3; 7 bases line up with TRBD1. The V and J ends lost 2 bases and 4 bases, in that order; junction bases with no gene match: 3. The CDR3 covers 14 residues. Germline V CDR1 and CDR2: MNHEY, SMNVEV (reference sequence). CDR3 bases: TGTGCCAGCAGTTTAGCAACAGGGGCAGATACGCAGTATTTT. It is translated as CASSLATGADTQYF.

The chain couples TRBV7-2 to TRBJ1-4, with D possibly matching TRBD1 (6 bases). Germline V gene sequence: CDR1 SGHTA, CDR2 FQGNSA. V was cut by 1 base and J by 7 bases, with 16 bases left in between. This CDR3 contains 16 residues. DNA of the CDR3: TGTGCCAGCAGCTTAGGTGTAGGGGGTGGCAGTGAAAAACTGTTTTTT. Residues: CASSLGVGGGSEKLFF. Drawing the rest from reference TRBV7-2 and TRBJ1-4, the complete variable domain is GAGVSQSPSNKVTEKGKDVELRCDPISGHTALYWYRQSLGQGLEFLIYFQGNSAPDKSGLPSDRFSAERTGGSVSTLTIQRTQQEDSAVYLCASSLGVGGGSEKLFFGSGTQLSVL.

The gene calls are TRBV5-1 and TRBJ2-1; 8 nucleotides line up with TRBD2. CDR1 is SGHRS and CDR2 is YFSETQ in the germline V gene. The trim removed 2 bases at V and 4 bases at J, leaving 2 bases unmatched. This CDR3 has 14 residues. CDR3 DNA: TGCGCCAGCAGCTTTATAGCGGGGTACAATGAGCAGTTCTTC. Protein product: CASSFIAGYNEQFF.

The chain couples TRBV6-1 to TRBJ2-5, with D possibly being TRBD1 (5 bases). The germline gives CDR1 MNHNS, CDR2 SASEGT. CDR3 length equals 14 residues. The V end was cut by 7 bases, the J end by 2 bases, with 14 bases between. CDR3 in amino acids: CASTASGAQETQYF. CDR3 nucleotides: TGTGCCAGCACCGCAAGTGGGGCGCAAGAGACCCAGTACTTC.

This sequence joins TRBV6-1 and TRBJ2-7, with 9 positions matching TRBD2. Germline V lookup: CDR1 MNHNS, CDR2 SASEGT. CDR3 length equals 16 residues. V was pared by 3 bases and J by 2 bases, with 8 bases of the junction left unmatched. In DNA form, the CDR3 reads TGTGCCAGCAGTGACAACCCTAGCGGGAAAGCCTACGAGCAGTACTTC. Its protein is CASSDNPSGKAYEQYF.

This chain uses TRBV7-2 with TRBJ1-5; D gene uncertain. The CDR3 spans 16 residues. The V and J ends lost 2 bases and 0 bases respectively, with 11 bases between them. The germline V gene encodes CDR1 SGHTA and CDR2 FQGNSA. CDR3 sequence: CASSLYGPNSNQPQHF. CDR3 in DNA: TGTGCCAGCAGCTTATACGGTCCTAATAGCAATCAGCCCCAGCATTTT. The full variable domain, its missing parts supplied by reference TRBV7-2 and TRBJ1-5, is GAGVSQSPSNKVTEKGKDVELRCDPISGHTALYWYRQSLGQGLEFLIYFQGNSAPDKSGLPSDRFSAERTGGSVSTLTIQRTQQEDSAVYLCASSLYGPNSNQPQHFGDGTRLSIL.

The rearrangement links TRBV7-2 to TRBJ2-1; D unresolved. The germline CDR1 and CDR2 sequences are SGHTA and FQGNSA. This CDR3 region has 13 residues. The germline V and J ends were trimmed by 2 bases and 4 bases, with 6 bases remaining between them. As DNA, the CDR3 is TGTGCCAGCAGCTTAACAGAATACAATGAGCAGTTCTTC. As protein: CASSLTEYNEQFF.

V usage is TRBV30 and J usage is TRBJ1-1; D not resolved. This CDR3 has 14 residues. The V and J ends lost 5 bases and 0 bases respectively, with 13 bases between them. Germline-derived CDR1 and CDR2 are GTSNPN and SVGIG (reference sequence). DNA for the CDR3: TGTGCCTGGTTATTCCGGGGTTTGAACACTGAAGCTTTCTTT. It translates to CAWLFRGLNTEAFF.

V usage is TRBV5-1 and J usage is TRBJ2-3; tentatively, D is TRBD2 (6 bases). V was clipped by 4 bases and J by 3 bases, with 12 bases between them. The germline gives CDR1 SGHRS, CDR2 YFSETQ. The CDR3 is made up of 14 amino acids. CDR3 DNA sequence: TGCGCCAGCAGCCCCCCCGGGGGAACAGATACGCAGTATTTT. Its protein is CASSPPGGTDTQYF.

The V and J genes are TRBV5-1 and TRBJ2-3; 7 nucleotides align to TRBD1. V dropped 0 bases and J dropped 2; count of bases not matched to a gene: 6. The length of the CDR3 is 16 residues. Germline-derived CDR1 and CDR2 are SGHRS and YFSETQ. The CDR3 protein is CASSLGTGAYTDTQYF. The CDR3 bases are TGCGCCAGCAGCTTGGGAACAGGGGCCTACACAGATACGCAGTATTTT.

This clone occurred once. The chain employs TRBV6-4 and TRBJ2-3; the match to TRBD2 covers 7 bases. The CDR3 has 15 amino acids. Germline V gene data show CDR1 as MRHNA and CDR2 as SNTAGT. With V trimmed by 5 bases and J by 2 bases, 7 bases remained unmatched. Here the CDR3 DNA reads TGTGCCAGCAGTTTGACGGGGGGACCCACAGATACGCAGTATTTT. It encodes CASSLTGGPTDTQYF.

The chain is built from TRBV10-3 and TRBJ2-3, with D possibly matching TRBD2 (7 bases). The germline V and J ends were trimmed by 8 bases and 4 bases, with 31 bases remaining between them. The CDR3 is made up of 19 amino acids. Germline V lookup: CDR1 ENHRY, CDR2 SYGVKD. As DNA, the CDR3 is TGTGCCATCTGCCCCGGAATAGCGAGCGGGGACAAGGGCCCAGATACGCAGTATTTT. Translation gives CAICPGIASGDKGPDTQYF.

This CDR3 reads CASSLDRGQETQYF. CDR3 in DNA: TGTGCCAGCAGCTTGGACAGGGGCCAAGAGACCCAGTACTTC. The genes are TRBV5-4 and TRBJ2-5, with TRBD1 matching 7 bases. Germline values: CDR1 SGHNT, CDR2 YYREEE (reference sequence). J was trimmed by 1 base and V by 0 bases; bases with no gene match: 0. This CDR3 has 14 amino acids.

This clone has only one observation. V and J are TRBV5-4 and TRBJ2-1, with a tentative D call TRBD1 (6 bases). V was pared by 5 bases and J by 4 bases, with 16 bases between. The CDR3 is 15 residues long. Germline-derived CDR1 and CDR2 are SGHNT and YYREEE (reference sequence). The CDR3 DNA sequence: TGTGCCAGCAGACCCCGGGACACCGAGTACAATGAGCAGTTCTTC. Amino acid sequence: CASRPRDTEYNEQFF.

V is TRBV7-9 and J is TRBJ2-1; 8 bases map to TRBD1. CDR1 and CDR2 from the germline V gene are SEHNR and FQNEAQ (reference sequence). V lost 3 bases to trimming and J lost 2 bases; unmatched junction nucleotides: 3. The CDR3 extends over 15 amino acids. Written as DNA, the CDR3 is TGTGCCAGCAGCTTTACAGGGGGAGCCTACAATGAGCAGTTCTTC. Protein product: CASSFTGGAYNEQFF.

The chain links TRBV5-1 to TRBJ2-6; D unresolved. The length of the CDR3 is 15 residues. Germline lookup yields CDR1 SGHRS and CDR2 YFSETQ. With 0 bases removed from V and 0 bases from J, the gap between germline ends came to 4 bases. The CDR3 DNA reads TGCGCCAGCAGCTTGGGGAGCTCTGGGGCCAACGTCCTGACTTTC. Amino acids: CASSLGSSGANVLTF.

The rearrangement uses TRBV5-1 and TRBJ2-1, with 7 bases identical to TRBD1. V dropped 5 bases and J dropped 4; count of bases not matched to a gene: 9. This CDR3 is 15 amino acids long. Germline loops: CDR1 SGHRS, CDR2 YFSETQ. This CDR3 is CASRMGTELYNEQFF. The CDR3 nucleotides read TGCGCCAGCAGGATGGGGACAGAACTTTACAATGAGCAGTTCTTC.